These 6 T cell receptor beta chains originate from one sample sequenced in a study of low-dose radiotherapy and immunotherapy resistance in tumors. The time point denotes: before trial treatment. TRAV and TRBV primers primed cDNA for both TCRalpha and TCRbeta. For amplifying TCRs, the PCR ran for approximately 18 cycles with Phusion, which was used together with a constant-region primer and the adapter on the V primers. MiXCR, applied by TCRdb to the reads, yields one record per CDR3 protein. The sample has 45,000 to 75,000 distinct CDR3 sequences; roughly 24% are singletons. Sequences were derived from PBMCs, sampled before treatment. The receptors derive from a male donor with prostate cancer.

This clonotype was found many times. The chain couples TRBV30 to TRBJ2-3, with 8 bases matching TRBD2. V lost 6 bases, J lost 0 bases, and 14 bases stayed unmatched. This CDR3 has 17 amino acids. Germline V gives CDR1 GTSNPN, CDR2 SVGIG (reference sequence). CDR3 coding DNA: TGTGCCTGCCTCTTTACGGGGGGGCGGTTAAGCACAGATACGCAGTATTTT. Encoded protein: CACLFTGGRLSTDTQYF.

In this sample, this clonotype turned up many times. The chain carries TRBV3-1 and TRBJ2-7; D may match TRBD1 or TRBD2 (5 bases each). The CDR3 extends over 14 amino acids. Germline loops: CDR1 LGHDT, CDR2 YNNKEL (reference sequence). Trimming removed 4 bases at V and 0 bases at J, with 10 bases between. The CDR3 DNA follows: TGTGCCAGCAGCCGTGCAGGGAGCTCCTACGAGCAGTACTTC. This sequence encodes CASSRAGSSYEQYF.

This clonotype was observed many times. As DNA, the CDR3 is TGTGCCAGCAGCCTGAATAGCGGTGCAGGGGGGGACGAGCAGTACTTC. Amino acids: CASSLNSGAGGDEQYF. The chain joins TRBV11-2 to TRBJ2-7; D is perhaps TRBD1 or TRBD2 (7 bases each). The CDR3 totals 16 residues. V gave up 5 bases and J gave up 5 bases, with 22 bases separating them. Looked up from germline, CDR1 is SGHAT and CDR2 is FQNNGV.

The gene calls are TRBV15 and TRBJ2-1; D call uncertain. The V gene's germline CDR1 is LNHNV and CDR2 YYDKDF (reference sequence). The CDR3 runs to 14 residues. Trimming cost V 0 bases and J 4 bases, with 7 bases left between them. CDR3 bases: TGTGCCACCAGCAGAGAGGGCCCTTACAATGAGCAGTTCTTC. It translates to CATSREGPYNEQFF.

The CDR3 sequence is CASSYGTGDYEQYF. CDR3 in DNA: TGTGCCAGCAGTTACGGGACAGGGGACTACGAGCAGTACTTC. The chain joins TRBV28 to TRBJ2-7; 10 bases line up with TRBD1. The CDR3 is 14 amino acids. The germline CDR1 and CDR2 sequences are MDHEN and SYDVKM. Germline trimming cut 4 bases from V and 3 bases from J; bases unmatched to any gene: 3.

This clonotype has only a few counts. The genes are TRBV5-1 and TRBJ2-3, with D perhaps TRBD1 (6 bases). CDR3 length: 15 amino acids. V shed 0 bases and J shed 3 bases, with 11 bases lying between them. Germline assignment: CDR1 SGHRS and CDR2 YFSETQ. CDR3 sequence reads: CASSLGGPQTDTQYF. The CDR3, as DNA: TGCGCCAGCAGCTTGGGGGGGCCACAGACAGATACGCAGTATTTT.